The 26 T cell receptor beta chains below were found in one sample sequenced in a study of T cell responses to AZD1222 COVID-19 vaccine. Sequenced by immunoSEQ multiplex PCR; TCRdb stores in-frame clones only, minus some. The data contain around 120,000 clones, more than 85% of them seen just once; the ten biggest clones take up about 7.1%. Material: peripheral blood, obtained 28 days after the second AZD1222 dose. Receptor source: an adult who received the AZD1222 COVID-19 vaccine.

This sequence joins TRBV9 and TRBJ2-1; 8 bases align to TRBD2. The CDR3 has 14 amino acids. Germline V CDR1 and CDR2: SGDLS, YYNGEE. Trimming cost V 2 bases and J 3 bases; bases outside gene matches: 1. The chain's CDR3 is CASSVTSGYNEQFF. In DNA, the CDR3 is TGTGCCAGCAGCGTCACTAGCGGCTACAATGAGCAGTTCTTC.

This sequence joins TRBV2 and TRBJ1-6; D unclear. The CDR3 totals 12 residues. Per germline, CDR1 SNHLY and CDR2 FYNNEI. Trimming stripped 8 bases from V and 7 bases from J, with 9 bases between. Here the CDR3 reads CASRPVNSPLHF. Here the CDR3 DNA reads TGTGCCAGCCGGCCGGTAAATTCACCCCTCCACTTT.

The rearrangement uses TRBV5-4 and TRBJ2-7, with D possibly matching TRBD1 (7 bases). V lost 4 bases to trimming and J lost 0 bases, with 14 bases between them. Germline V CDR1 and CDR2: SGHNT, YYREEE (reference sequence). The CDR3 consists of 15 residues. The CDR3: CASSGGTVFSYEQYF. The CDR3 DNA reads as TGTGCCAGCAGCGGGGGGACAGTATTCTCCTACGAGCAGTACTTC.

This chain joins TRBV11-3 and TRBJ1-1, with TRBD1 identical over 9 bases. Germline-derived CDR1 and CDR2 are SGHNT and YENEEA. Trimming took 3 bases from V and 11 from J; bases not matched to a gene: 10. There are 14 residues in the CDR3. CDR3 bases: TGTGCCAGCAGCTTCAGTAGCACCGGGACAGGGGCTTTCTTT. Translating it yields CASSFSSTGTGAFF.

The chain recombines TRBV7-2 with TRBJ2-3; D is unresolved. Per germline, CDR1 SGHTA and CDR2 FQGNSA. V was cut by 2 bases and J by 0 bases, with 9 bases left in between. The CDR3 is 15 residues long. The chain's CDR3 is CASSLIPQSTDTQYF. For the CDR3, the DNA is TGTGCCAGCAGCTTAATCCCCCAGAGCACAGATACGCAGTATTTT.

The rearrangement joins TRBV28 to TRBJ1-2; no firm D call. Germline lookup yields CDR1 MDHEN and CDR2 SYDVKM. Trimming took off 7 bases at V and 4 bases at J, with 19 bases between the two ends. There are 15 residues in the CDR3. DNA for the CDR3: TGTGCCAGCACCCTAAAGGGATCCCTGGGCTATGGCTACACCTTC. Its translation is CASTLKGSLGYGYTF.

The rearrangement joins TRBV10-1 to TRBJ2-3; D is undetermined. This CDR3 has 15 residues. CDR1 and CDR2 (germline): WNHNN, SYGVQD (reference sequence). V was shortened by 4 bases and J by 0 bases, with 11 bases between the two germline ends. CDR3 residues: CASSVRPPSTDTQYF. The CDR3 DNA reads TGCGCCAGCAGTGTAAGACCTCCTAGCACAGATACGCAGTATTTT.

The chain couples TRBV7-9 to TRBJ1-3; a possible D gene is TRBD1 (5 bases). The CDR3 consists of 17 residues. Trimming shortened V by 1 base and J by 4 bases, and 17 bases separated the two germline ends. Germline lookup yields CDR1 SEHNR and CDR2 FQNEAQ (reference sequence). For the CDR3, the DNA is TGTGCCAGCAGCTTAGTAGGGGAAGGAGAGGGCGGAAACACCATATATTTT. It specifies CASSLVGEGEGGNTIYF.

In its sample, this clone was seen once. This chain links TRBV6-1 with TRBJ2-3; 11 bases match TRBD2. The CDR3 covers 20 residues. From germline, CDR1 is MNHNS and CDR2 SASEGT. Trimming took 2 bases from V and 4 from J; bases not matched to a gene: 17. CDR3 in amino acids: CASSEWGRSGGAFRADTQYF. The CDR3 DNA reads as TGTGCCAGCAGTGAATGGGGCCGTAGCGGGGGGGCCTTCAGGGCAGATACGCAGTATTTT.

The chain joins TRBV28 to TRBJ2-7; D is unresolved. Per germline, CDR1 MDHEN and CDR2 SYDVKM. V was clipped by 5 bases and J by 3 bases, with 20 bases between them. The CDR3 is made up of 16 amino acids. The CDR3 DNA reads TGTGCCAGCAGTACCAGGTTCGGACCGTCCCACTACGAGCAGTACTTC. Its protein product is CASSTRFGPSHYEQYF.

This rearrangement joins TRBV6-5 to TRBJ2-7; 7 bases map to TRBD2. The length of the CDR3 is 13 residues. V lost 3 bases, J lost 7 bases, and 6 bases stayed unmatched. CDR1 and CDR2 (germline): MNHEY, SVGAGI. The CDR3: CASSYRTRYEQYF. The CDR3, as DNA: TGTGCCAGCAGTTATAGGACTAGATATGAGCAGTACTTC.

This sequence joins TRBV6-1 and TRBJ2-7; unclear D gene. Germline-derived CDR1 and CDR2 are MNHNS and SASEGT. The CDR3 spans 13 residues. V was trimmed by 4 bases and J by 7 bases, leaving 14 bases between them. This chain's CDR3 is CASSGRNLGEQYF. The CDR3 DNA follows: TGTGCCAGCAGTGGACGGAACCTGGGGGAGCAGTACTTC.

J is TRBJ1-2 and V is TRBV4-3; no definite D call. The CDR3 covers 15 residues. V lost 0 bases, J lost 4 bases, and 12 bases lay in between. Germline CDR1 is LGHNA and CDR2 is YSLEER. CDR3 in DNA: TGCGCCAGCAGCCAAGAGAGCCCGGGCCCCTATGGCTACACCTTC. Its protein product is CASSQESPGPYGYTF.

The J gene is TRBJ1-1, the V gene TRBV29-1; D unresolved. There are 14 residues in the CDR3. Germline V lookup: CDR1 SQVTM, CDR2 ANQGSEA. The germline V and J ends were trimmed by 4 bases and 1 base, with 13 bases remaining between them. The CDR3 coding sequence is TGCAGCGTTGGTCAGAGATTGGCGAACACTGAAGCTTTCTTT. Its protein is CSVGQRLANTEAFF.

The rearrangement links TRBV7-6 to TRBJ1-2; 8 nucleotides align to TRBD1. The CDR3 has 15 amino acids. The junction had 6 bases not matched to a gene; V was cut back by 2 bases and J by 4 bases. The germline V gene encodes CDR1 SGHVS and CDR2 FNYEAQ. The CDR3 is CASSLTPGGGYGYTF. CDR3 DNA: TGTGCCAGCAGCTTAACCCCAGGGGGCGGCTATGGCTACACCTTC. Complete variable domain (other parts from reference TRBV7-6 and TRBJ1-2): GAGVSQSPRYKVTKRGQDVALRCDPISGHVSLYWYRQALGQGPEFLTYFNYEAQQDKSGLPNDRFSAERPEGSISTLTIQRTEQRDSAMYRCASSLTPGGGYGYTFGSGTRLTVV.

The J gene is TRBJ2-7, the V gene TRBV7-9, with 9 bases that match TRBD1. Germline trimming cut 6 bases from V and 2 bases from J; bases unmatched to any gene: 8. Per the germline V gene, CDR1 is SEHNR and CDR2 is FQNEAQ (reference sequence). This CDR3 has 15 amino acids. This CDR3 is CASSPDRDRAYEQYF. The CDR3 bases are TGTGCCAGCAGTCCCGACCGGGACAGGGCCTACGAGCAGTACTTC.

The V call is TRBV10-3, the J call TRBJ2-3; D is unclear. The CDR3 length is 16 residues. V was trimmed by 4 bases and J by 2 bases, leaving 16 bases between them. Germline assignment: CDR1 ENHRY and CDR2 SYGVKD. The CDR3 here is CAISAPGRKDTDTQYF. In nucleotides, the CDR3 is TGTGCCATCAGTGCCCCGGGCAGGAAAGACACAGATACGCAGTATTTT.

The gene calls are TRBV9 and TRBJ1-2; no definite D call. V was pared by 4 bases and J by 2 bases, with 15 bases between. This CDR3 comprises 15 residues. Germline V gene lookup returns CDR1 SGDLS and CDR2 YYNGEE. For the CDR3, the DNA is TGTGCCAGCAGCCTAGGAGGGCTAAGCAACTATGGCTACACCTTC. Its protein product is CASSLGGLSNYGYTF.

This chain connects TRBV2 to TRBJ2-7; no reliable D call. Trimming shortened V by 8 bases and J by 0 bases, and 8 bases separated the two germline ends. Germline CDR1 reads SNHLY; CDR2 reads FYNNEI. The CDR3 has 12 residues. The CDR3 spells CASSSSSYEQYF. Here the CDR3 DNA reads TGTGCCAGCTCGAGTAGCTCCTACGAGCAGTACTTC.

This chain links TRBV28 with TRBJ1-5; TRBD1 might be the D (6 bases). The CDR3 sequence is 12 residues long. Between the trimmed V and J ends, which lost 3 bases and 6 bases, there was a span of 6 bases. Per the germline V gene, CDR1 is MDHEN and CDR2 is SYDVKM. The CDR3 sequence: CASSFRGQPQHF. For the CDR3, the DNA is TGTGCCAGCAGTTTCAGGGGTCAGCCCCAGCATTTT.

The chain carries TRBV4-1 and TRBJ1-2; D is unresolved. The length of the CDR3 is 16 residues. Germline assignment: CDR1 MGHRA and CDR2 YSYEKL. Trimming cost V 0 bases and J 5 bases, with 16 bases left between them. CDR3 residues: CASSQDRREGGYGYTF. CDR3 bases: TGCGCCAGCAGCCAAGATAGAAGGGAGGGTGGGTATGGCTACACCTTC.

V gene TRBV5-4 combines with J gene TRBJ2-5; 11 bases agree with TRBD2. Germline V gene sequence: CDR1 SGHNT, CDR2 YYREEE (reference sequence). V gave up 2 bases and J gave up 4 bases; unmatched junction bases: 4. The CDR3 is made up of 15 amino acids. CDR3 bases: TGTGCCAGCAGCTTTAGCGGGGGGGCCTCAGAGACCCAGTACTTC. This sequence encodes CASSFSGGASETQYF.

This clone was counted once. The CDR3 sequence: CANTIGRRLGGVRDRGKVNTEAFF. CDR3 in DNA: TGTGCCAACACCATTGGCCGCCGTCTCGGCGGGGTCCGGGACAGGGGGAAGGTGAACACTGAAGCTTTCTTT. V is TRBV7-9 and J is TRBJ1-1; 11 bases agree with TRBD1. Trimming at V came to 10 bases and at J to 0 bases, leaving 34 bases not matched to a gene. The germline V gene has CDR1 SEHNR and CDR2 FQNEAQ (reference sequence). This CDR3 spans 24 amino acids.

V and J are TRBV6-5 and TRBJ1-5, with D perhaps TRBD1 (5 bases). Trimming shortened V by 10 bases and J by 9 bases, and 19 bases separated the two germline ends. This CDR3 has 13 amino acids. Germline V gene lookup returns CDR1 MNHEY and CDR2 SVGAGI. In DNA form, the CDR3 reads TGTGCCACCTCCGGGACGGCAAGTCGGCCCCAGCATTTT. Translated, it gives CATSGTASRPQHF.

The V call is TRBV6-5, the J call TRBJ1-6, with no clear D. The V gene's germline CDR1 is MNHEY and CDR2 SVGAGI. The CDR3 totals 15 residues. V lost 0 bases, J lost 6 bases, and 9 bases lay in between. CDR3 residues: CASSYSGRTNSPLHF. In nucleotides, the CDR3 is TGTGCCAGCAGTTACTCTGGGAGAACTAATTCACCCCTCCACTTT.

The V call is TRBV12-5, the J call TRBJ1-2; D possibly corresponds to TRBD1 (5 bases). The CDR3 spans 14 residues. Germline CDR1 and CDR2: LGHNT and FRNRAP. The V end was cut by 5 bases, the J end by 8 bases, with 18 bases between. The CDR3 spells CASGPAFGARGYTF. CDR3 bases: TGTGCTAGTGGTCCCGCCTTCGGGGCAAGAGGCTACACCTTC.